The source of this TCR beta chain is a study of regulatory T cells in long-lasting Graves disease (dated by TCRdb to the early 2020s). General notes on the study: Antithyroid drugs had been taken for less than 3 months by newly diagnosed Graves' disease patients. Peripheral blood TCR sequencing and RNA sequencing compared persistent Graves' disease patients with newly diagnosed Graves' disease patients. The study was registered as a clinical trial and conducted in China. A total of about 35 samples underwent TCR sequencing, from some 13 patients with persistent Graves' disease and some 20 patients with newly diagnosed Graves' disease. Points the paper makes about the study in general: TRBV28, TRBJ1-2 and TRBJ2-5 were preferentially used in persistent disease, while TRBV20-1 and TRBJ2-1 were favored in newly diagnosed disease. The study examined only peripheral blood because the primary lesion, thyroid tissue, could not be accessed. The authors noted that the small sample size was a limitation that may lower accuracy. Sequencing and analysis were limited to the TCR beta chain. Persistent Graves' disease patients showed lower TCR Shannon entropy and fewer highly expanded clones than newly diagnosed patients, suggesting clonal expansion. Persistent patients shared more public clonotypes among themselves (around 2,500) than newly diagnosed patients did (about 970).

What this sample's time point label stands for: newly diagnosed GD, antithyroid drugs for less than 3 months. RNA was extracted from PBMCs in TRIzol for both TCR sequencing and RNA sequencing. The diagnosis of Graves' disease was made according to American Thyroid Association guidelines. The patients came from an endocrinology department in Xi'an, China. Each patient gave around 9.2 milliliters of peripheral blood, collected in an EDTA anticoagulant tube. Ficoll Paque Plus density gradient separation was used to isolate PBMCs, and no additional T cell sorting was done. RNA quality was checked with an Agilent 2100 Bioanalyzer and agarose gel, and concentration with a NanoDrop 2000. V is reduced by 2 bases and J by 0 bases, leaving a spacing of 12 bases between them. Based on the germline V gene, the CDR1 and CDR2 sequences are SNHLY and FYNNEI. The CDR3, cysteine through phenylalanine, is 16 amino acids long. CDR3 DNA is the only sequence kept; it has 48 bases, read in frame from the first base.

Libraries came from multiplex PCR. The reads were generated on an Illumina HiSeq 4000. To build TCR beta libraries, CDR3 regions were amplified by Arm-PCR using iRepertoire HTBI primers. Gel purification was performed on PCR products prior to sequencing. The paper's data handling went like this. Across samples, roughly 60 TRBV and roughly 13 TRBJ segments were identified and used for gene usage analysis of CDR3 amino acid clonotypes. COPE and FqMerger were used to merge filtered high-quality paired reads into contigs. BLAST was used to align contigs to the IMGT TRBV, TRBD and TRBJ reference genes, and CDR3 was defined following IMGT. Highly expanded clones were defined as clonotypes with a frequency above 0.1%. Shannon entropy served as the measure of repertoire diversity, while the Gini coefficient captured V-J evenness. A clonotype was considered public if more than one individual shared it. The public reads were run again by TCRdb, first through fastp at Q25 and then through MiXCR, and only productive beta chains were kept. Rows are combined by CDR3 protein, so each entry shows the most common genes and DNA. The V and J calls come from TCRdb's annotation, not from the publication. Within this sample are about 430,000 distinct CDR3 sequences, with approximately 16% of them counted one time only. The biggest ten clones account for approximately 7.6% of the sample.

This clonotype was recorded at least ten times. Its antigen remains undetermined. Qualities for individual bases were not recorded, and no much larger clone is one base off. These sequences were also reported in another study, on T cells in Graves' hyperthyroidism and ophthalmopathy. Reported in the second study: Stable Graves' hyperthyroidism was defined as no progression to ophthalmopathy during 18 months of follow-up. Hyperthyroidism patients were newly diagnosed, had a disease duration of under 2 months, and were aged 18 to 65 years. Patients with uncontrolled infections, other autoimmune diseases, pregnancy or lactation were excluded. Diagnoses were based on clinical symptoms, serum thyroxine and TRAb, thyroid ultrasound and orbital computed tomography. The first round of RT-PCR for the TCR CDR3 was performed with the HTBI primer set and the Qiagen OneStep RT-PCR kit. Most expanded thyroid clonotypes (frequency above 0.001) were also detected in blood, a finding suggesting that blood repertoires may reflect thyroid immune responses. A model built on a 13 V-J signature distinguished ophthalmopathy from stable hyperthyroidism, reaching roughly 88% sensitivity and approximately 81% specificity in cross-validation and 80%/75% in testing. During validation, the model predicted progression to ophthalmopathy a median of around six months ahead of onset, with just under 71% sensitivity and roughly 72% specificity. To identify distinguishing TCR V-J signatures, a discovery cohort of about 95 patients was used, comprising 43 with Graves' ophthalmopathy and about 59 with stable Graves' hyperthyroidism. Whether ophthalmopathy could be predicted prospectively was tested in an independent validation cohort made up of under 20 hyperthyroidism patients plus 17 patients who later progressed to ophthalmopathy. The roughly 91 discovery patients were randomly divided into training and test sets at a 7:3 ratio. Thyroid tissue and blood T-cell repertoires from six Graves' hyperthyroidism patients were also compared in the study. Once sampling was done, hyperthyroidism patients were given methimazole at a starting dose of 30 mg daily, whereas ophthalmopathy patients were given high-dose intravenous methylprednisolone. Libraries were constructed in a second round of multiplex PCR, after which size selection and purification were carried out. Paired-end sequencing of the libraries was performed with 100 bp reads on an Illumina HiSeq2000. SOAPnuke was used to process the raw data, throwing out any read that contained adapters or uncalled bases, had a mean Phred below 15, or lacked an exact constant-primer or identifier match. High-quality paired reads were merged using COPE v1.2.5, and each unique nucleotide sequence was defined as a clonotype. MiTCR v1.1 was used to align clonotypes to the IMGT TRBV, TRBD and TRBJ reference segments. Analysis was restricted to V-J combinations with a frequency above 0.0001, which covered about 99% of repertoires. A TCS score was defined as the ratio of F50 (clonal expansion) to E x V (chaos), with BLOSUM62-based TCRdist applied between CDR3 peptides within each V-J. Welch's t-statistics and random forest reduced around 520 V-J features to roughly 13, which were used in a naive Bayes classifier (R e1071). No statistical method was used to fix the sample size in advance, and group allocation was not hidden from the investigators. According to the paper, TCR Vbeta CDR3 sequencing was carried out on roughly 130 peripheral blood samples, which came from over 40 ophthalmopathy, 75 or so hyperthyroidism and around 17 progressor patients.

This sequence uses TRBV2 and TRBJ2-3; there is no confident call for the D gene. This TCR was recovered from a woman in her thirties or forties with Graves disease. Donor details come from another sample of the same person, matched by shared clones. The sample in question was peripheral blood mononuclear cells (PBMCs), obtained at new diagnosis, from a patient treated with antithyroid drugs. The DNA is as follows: TGTGCCAGCAGTGAATCGTCAGGCCCTAGCACAGATACGCAGTATTTT. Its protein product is CASSESSGPSTDTQYF.